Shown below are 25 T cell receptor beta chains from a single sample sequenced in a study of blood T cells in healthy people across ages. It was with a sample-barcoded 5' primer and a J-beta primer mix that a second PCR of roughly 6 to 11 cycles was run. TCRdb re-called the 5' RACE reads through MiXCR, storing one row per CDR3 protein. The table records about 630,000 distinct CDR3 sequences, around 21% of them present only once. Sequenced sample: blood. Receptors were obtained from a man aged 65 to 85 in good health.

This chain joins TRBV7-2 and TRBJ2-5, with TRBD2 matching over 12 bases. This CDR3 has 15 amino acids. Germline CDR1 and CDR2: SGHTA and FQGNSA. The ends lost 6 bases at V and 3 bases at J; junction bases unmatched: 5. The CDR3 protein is CASRASGRAKETQYF. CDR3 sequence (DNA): TGTGCCAGCAGAGCTAGCGGGAGGGCCAAAGAGACCCAGTACTTC. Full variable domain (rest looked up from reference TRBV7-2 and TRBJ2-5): GAGVSQSPSNKVTEKGKDVELRCDPISGHTALYWYRQSLGQGLEFLIYFQGNSAPDKSGLPSDRFSAERTGGSVSTLTIQRTQQEDSAVYLCASRASGRAKETQYFGPGTRLLVL.

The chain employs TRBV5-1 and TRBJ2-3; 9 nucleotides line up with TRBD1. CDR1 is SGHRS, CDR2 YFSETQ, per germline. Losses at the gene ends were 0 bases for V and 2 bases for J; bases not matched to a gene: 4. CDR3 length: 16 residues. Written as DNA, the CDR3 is TGCGCCAGCAGCTTGGCCGGGACAGGGTTCACAGATACGCAGTATTTT. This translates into CASSLAGTGFTDTQYF.

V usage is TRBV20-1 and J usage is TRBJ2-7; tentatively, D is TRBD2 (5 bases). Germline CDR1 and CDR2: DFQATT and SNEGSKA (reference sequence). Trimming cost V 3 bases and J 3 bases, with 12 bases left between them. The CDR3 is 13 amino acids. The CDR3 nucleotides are TGCAGTGCTAGGTCCGGGAAACACTACGAGCAGTACTTC. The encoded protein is CSARSGKHYEQYF.

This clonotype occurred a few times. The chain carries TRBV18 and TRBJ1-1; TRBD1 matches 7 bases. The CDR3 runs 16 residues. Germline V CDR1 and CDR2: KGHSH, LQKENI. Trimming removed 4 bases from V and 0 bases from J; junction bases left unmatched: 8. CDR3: CASSRQTGQMNTEAFF. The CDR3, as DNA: TGTGCCAGCTCACGTCAAACGGGACAGATGAACACTGAAGCTTTCTTT.

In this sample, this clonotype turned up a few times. This chain's CDR3 is CASSLKGLNTEAFF. As DNA, the CDR3 is TGTGCCAGCAGTTTAAAAGGGCTGAACACTGAAGCTTTCTTT. The V call is TRBV12-3 or TRBV12-4, the J call TRBJ1-1; no clear D. The CDR3 contains 14 residues. Trimming pared 2 bases from V and 0 bases from J, leaving 7 bases between.

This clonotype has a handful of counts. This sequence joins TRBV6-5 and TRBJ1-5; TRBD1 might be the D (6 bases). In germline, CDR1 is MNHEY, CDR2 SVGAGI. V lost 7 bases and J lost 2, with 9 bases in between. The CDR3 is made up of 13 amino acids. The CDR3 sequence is CASKQGGNQPQHF. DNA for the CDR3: TGTGCCAGCAAACAGGGCGGCAATCAGCCCCAGCATTTT.

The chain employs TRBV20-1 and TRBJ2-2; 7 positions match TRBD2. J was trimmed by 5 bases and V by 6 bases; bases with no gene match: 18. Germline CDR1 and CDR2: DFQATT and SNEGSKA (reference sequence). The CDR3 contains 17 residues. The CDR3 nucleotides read TGCAGTGCGGCCTCGGGGGGAGCGGGGATATCGACCGGGGAGCTGTTTTTT. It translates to CSAASGGAGISTGELFF.

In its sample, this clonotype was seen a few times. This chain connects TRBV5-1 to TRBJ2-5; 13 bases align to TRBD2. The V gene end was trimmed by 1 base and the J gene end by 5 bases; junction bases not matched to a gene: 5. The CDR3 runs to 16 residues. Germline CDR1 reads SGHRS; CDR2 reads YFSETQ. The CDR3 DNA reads TGCGCCAGCAGCTTGCCACTAGCGGGAGGGCGCGAGACCCAGTACTTC. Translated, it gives CASSLPLAGGRETQYF.

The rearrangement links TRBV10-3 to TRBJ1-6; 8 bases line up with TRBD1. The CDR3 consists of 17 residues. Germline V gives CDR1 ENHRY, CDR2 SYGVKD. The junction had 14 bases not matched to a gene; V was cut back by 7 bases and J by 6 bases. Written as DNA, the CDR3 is TGTGCCATCATCCGGACAGGGTTTTTCCCCTGTAATTCACCCCTCCACTTT. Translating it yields CAIIRTGFFPCNSPLHF.

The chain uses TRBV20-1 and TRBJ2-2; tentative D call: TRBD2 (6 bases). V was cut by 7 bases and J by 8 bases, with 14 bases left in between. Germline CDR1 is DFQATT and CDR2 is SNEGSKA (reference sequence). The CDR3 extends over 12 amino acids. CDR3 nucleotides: TGCAGTGTGGGGGGTCCTGGTGGGGAGCTGTTTTTT. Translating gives CSVGGPGGELFF.

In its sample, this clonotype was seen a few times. CDR3 bases: TGCGCCAGCAGGGGCGGGACAGGGAATGAAAAACTGTTTTTT. Residues: CASRGGTGNEKLFF. V and J are TRBV5-1 and TRBJ1-4; TRBD1 aligns across 9 bases. Germline V gene sequence: CDR1 SGHRS, CDR2 YFSETQ. J gave up 5 bases and V 5 bases, and 4 bases lay outside the gene matches. CDR3 size: 14 residues.

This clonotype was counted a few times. The CDR3 loop is CSVVKEGVSYEQYF. For the CDR3, the DNA is TGCAGCGTTGTTAAGGAGGGCGTATCCTACGAGCAGTACTTC. The rearrangement joins TRBV29-1 to TRBJ2-7; possible D gene TRBD2, 6 bases. The V end lost 4 bases, the J end lost 1 base, and 14 bases lay between the germline ends. The CDR3 sequence is 14 residues long. From germline, CDR1 is SQVTM and CDR2 ANQGSEA.

CDR3: CASSLGGQIYNEQFF. CDR3 bases: TGTGCCAGCAGCTTAGGTGGACAGATCTACAATGAGCAGTTCTTC. The V and J genes are TRBV7-3 and TRBJ2-1; tentative D call: TRBD1 (6 bases). Between the trimmed V and J ends, which lost 2 bases and 3 bases, there was a span of 11 bases. Looked up from germline, CDR1 is SGHTA and CDR2 is FQGTGA. The CDR3 covers 15 residues. Full variable domain (remainder filled in from reference TRBV7-3 and TRBJ2-1): GAGVSQTPSNKVTEKGKYVELRCDPISGHTALYWYRQSLGQGPEFLIYFQGTGAADDSGLPNDRFFAVRPEGSVSTLKIQRTERGDSAVYLCASSLGGQIYNEQFFGPGTRLTVL.

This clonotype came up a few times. The CDR3 sequence is CSVEMVTGSYNEQFF. DNA for the CDR3: TGCAGCGTTGAAATGGTGACAGGGTCCTACAATGAGCAGTTCTTC. This chain uses TRBV29-1 with TRBJ2-1; the match to TRBD1 covers 7 bases. Germline-derived CDR1 and CDR2 are SQVTM and ANQGSEA. V lost 2 bases, J lost 1 base, and 5 bases stayed unmatched. The CDR3 length is 15 residues.

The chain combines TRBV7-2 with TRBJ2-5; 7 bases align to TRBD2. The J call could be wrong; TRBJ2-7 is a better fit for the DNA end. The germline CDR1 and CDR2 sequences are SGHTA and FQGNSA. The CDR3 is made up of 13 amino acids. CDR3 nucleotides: TGTGCCAGCACCTGGGGGGGGTACTACGAGCAGTACTTC. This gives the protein CASTWGGYYEQYF.

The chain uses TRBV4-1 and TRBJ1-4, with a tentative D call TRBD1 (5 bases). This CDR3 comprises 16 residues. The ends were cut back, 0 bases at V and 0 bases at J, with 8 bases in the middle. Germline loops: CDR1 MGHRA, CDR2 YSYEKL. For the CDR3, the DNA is TGCGCCAGCAGCCAAGACCCGACAGCAACTAATGAAAAACTGTTTTTT. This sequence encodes CASSQDPTATNEKLFF.

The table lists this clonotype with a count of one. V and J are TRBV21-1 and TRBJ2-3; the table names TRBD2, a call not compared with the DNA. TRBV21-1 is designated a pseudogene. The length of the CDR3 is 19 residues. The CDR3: CASSKGARWRGRNTDTQYF. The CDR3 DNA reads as TGTGCCAGCAGCAAAGGGGCCCGTTGGCGCGGGAGGAACACAGATACGCAGTATTTT.

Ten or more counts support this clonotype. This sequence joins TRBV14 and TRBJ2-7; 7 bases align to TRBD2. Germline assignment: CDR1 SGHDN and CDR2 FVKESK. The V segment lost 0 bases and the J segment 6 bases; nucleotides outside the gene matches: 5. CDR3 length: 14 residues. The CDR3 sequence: CASSQDLTSIEQYF. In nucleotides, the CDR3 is TGTGCCAGCAGCCAAGATTTGACTAGCATCGAGCAGTACTTC.

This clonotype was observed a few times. DNA for the CDR3: TGTGCCAGCAGTCCCGTCGGCACTAGCGGGTTTCGGGAGACCCAGTACTTC. Encoded protein: CASSPVGTSGFRETQYF. The rearrangement links TRBV28 to TRBJ2-5, with TRBD2 identical over 9 bases. The V and J ends lost 5 bases and 5 bases, in that order; junction bases with no gene match: 15. The germline gives CDR1 MDHEN, CDR2 SYDVKM. This CDR3 is built from 17 residues.

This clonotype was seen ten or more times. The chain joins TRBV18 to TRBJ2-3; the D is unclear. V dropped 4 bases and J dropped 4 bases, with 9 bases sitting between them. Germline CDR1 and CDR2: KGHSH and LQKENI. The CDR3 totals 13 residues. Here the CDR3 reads CASSQSRADTQYF. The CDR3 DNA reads TGTGCCAGCTCACAGTCGAGAGCAGATACGCAGTATTTT.

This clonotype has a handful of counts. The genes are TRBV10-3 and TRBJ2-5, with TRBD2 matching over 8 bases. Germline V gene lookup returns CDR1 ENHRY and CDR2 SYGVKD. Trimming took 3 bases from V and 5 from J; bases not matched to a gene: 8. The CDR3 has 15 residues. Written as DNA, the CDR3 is TGTGCCATCAGTGAAGAGCGGGGGCTCTCGGAGACCCAGTACTTC. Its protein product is CAISEERGLSETQYF.

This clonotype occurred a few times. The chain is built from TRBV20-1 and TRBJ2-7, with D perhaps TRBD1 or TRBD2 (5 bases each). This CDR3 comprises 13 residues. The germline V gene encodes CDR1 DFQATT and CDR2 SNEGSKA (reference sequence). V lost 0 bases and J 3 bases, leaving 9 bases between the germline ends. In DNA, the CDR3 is TGCAGTGCTAGAGAAGGGACCTTCTACGAGCAGTACTTC. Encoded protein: CSAREGTFYEQYF.

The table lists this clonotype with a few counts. Here the CDR3 reads CASSQDWTAANYGYTF. The DNA of the CDR3 is TGCGCCAGCAGCCAAGATTGGACAGCAGCTAACTATGGCTACACCTTC. The chain recombines TRBV4-1 with TRBJ1-2; TRBD1 might be the D (6 bases). V was shortened by 0 bases and J by 0 bases, with 11 bases between the two germline ends. CDR1 is MGHRA and CDR2 is YSYEKL in the germline V gene. This CDR3 contains 16 residues.

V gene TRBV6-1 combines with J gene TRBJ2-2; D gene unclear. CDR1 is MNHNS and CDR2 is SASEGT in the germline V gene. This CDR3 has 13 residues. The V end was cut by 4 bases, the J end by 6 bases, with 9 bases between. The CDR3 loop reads CASSAMIPGELFF. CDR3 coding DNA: TGTGCCAGCAGTGCCATGATCCCCGGGGAGCTGTTTTTT.

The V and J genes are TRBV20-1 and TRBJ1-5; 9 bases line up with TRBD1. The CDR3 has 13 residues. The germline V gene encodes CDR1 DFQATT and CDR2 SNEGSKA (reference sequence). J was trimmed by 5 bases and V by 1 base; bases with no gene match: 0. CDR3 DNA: TGCAGTGCTAGAGGACAGGGGGATCAGCCCCAGCATTTT. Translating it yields CSARGQGDQPQHF.